The clone carrying this T cell receptor (beta chain) was recorded many times. Its antigen is undetermined. V was pared by 3 bases and J by 6 bases, with 17 bases between. The CDR3 loop spans 15 amino acids. TCR beta CDR3 sequences were amplified from RNA transcripts. The TCR CDR3 first-round RT-PCR relied on the HTBI primer set. TCRdb re-analysed the multiplex PCR reads in MiXCR, keeping a single row per CDR3 protein. Here the sample spans 300,000 to 450,000 distinct CDR3 sequences, about 14% being singletons. Any symptoms of ophthalmopathy came after the first hyperthyroidism diagnosis, from which the blood sample dates. The data derive from a study of T cells in Graves' hyperthyroidism and ophthalmopathy. Overall study context: Peripheral blood was drawn at first diagnosis, prior to all treatment.

Study-level results: Onset of ophthalmopathy came a median approximately 6 months after the model predicted it.

This receptor was obtained from a man aged 25-45 years with Graves' hyperthyroidism that later progressed to Graves' ophthalmopathy. This chain uses TRBV12-3 or TRBV12-4 with TRBJ1-2, with a weak D call TRBD1 (6 bases). What was sequenced was blood. CDR3 protein: CASSLDGGRKDGYTF. Written as DNA, the CDR3 is TGTGCCAGCAGTTTGGATGGGGGGCGTAAGGATGGCTACACCTTC.